This TCR beta chain originates from a study of blood T cell repertoires in COVID-19. This CDR3 contains 16 residues. The junction had 8 bases not matched to a gene; V was cut back by 2 bases and J by 7 bases. CDR1 is KGHSH and CDR2 is LQKENI in the germline V gene. Measured with immunoSEQ multiplex PCR; TCRdb has only the in-frame clones, and not every one. Among about 230,000 clones listed, roughly 90% were seen once. The chain couples TRBV18 to TRBJ2-1; 10 bases match TRBD2. This clonotype originated in a woman in her 50s in a cohort exposed to, infected with or recovered from COVID-19 (not recorded which). Specimen: PBMCs or T cells enriched from blood (not recorded which). CDR3 coding DNA: TGTGCCAGCTCACCATTAAGCGGGGGGGCCGGGAATGAGCAGTTCTTC. This encodes CASSPLSGGAGNEQFF. The variable domain in full, completed from reference TRBV18 and TRBJ2-1, reads NAGVMQNPRHLVRRRGQEARLRCSPMKGHSHVYWYRQLPEEGLKFMVYLQKENIIDESGMPKERFSAEFPKEGPSILRIQQVVRGDSAAYFCASSPLSGGAGNEQFFGPGTRLTVL.